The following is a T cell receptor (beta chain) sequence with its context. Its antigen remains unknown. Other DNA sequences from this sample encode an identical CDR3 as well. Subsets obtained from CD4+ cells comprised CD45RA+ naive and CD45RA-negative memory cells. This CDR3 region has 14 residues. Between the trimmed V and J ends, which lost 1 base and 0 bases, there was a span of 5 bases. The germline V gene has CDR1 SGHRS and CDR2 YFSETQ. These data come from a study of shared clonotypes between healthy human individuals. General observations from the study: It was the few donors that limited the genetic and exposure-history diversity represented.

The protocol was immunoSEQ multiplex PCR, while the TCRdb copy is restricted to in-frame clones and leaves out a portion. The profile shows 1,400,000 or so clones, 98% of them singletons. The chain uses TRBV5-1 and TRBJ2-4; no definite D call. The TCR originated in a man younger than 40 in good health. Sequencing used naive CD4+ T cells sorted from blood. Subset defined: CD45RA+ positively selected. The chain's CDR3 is CASSLTVAKNIQYF. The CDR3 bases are TGCGCCAGCAGCTTGACGGTAGCCAAAAACATTCAGTACTTC.